A single sample is the source of the 14 T cell receptor beta chains below, sequenced in a study of blood T cell repertoires in COVID-19 (dated by TCRdb to 2018 to 2021). Library method: the immunoSEQ multiplex PCR assay. TCRdb holds this immuneACCESS table with in-frame rearrangements only. Some clones are missing; in checked studies, unresolved V genes explain under half, and the rest has no known cause. In all, the sample holds several thousand clones, and 86% of those were seen once. The top ten hold roughly 10% of the sample. Sequenced sample: peripheral blood. Receptors were obtained from a human donor with active COVID-19. The donor label of this sample is uncertain.

With respect to this clone: Other nucleotide sequences in the sample specify the same CDR3. This chain joins TRBV6-5 and TRBJ2-1, with 11 bases lining up with TRBD2. Losses at the gene ends were 6 bases for V and 4 bases for J; bases not matched to a gene: 2. CDR1 is MNHEY, CDR2 SVGAGI, per germline. The CDR3 totals 14 residues. In DNA, the CDR3 is TGTGCCAGCAGCAGGACTAGCGGGTACAATGAGCAGTTCTTC. Amino acids: CASSRTSGYNEQFF.

This clone was picked up a small number of times. The chain uses TRBV7-8 and TRBJ1-2, with D uncertain. This CDR3 is built from 15 residues. The V gene's germline CDR1 is SGHVS and CDR2 FQNEAQ. Trimming cost V 1 base and J 3 bases, with 12 bases left between them. CDR3 sequence reads: CASSLVGRADYGYTF. The CDR3 DNA follows: TGTGCCAGCAGCTTAGTTGGGAGGGCTGACTATGGCTACACCTTC. Variable domain in full (rest from reference TRBV7-8 and TRBJ1-2): GAGVSQSPRYKVAKRGQDVALRCDPISGHVSLFWYQQALGQGPEFLTYFQNEAQLDKSGLPSDRFFAERPEGSVSTLKIQRTQQEDSAVYLCASSLVGRADYGYTFGSGTRLTVV.

V and J are TRBV5-1 and TRBJ2-1; 7 bases match TRBD1. The CDR3 is made up of 15 amino acids. Germline CDR1 and CDR2: SGHRS and YFSETQ. V lost 0 bases, J lost 6 bases, and 6 bases stayed unmatched. The chain's CDR3 is CASSLVAGTVNEQFF. CDR3 sequence (DNA): TGCGCCAGCAGCTTGGTTGCAGGGACAGTCAATGAGCAGTTCTTC.

The V and J genes are TRBV11-2 and TRBJ2-7, with D maybe TRBD2 (6 bases). The CDR3 extends over 17 amino acids. CDR1 is SGHAT, CDR2 FQNNGV, per germline. The germline V and J ends were trimmed by 4 bases and 5 bases, with 24 bases remaining between them. This CDR3 reads CASSYRGGREGFDEQYF. CDR3 DNA sequence: TGTGCCAGCAGCTATAGGGGAGGCAGGGAAGGATTTGACGAGCAGTACTTC.

This CDR3 reads CASSQDTGLRTEAFF. The CDR3 nucleotides read TGCGCCAGCAGCCAAGACACAGGGCTACGCACTGAAGCTTTCTTT. This chain uses TRBV4-1 with TRBJ1-1, with D tentatively TRBD1 (6 bases). V was clipped by 0 bases and J by 4 bases, with 12 bases between them. The CDR3 extends over 15 amino acids. Germline V gene data show CDR1 as MGHRA and CDR2 as YSYEKL.

In this sample, this clone turned up once. This rearrangement joins TRBV30 to TRBJ2-7, with TRBD1 matching over 7 bases. The CDR3 covers 12 residues. The junction had 7 bases not matched to a gene; V was cut back by 5 bases and J by 6 bases. In germline, CDR1 is GTSNPN, CDR2 SVGIG (reference sequence). The CDR3 sequence is CAWGDRAREQYF. The CDR3 DNA sequence: TGTGCCTGGGGAGACAGGGCTCGCGAGCAGTACTTC.

The rearrangement links TRBV20-1 to TRBJ2-7, with 8 positions matching TRBD1. After removal of 3 bases from V and 2 bases from J, the junction contained 9 bases not matched to a gene. The germline CDR1 and CDR2 sequences are DFQATT and SNEGSKA (reference sequence). The CDR3 runs 15 residues. The CDR3 DNA is TGCAGTGCTAGTGGCAGGACAGGGCCCCCCTACGAGCAGTACTTC. It is translated as CSASGRTGPPYEQYF.

The gene calls are TRBV18 and TRBJ2-5; 15 nucleotides align to TRBD2. This CDR3 region has 19 residues. Germline trimming cut 2 bases from V and 1 base from J; bases unmatched to any gene: 8. Germline V gene sequence: CDR1 KGHSH, CDR2 LQKENI. The CDR3 DNA reads TGTGCCAGCTCACCAATCGGACTAGCGGGGGGGCGGCCCCAAGAGACCCAGTACTTC. Translation gives CASSPIGLAGGRPQETQYF.

The chain has TRBV28 and TRBJ2-6; no clear D gene. V dropped 7 bases and J dropped 0 bases, with 10 bases sitting between them. CDR1 and CDR2 from the germline V gene are MDHEN and SYDVKM. This CDR3 is 15 amino acids long. CDR3 amino acids: CASIPGHSGANVLTF. DNA of the CDR3: TGTGCCAGCATCCCCGGTCACTCTGGGGCCAACGTCCTGACTTTC.

The chain uses TRBV4-1 and TRBJ2-1, with 12 bases fitting TRBD2. V dropped 3 bases and J dropped 3; count of bases not matched to a gene: 9. The CDR3 extends over 18 amino acids. In germline, CDR1 is MGHRA, CDR2 YSYEKL. In nucleotides, the CDR3 is TGCGCCAGCAGCCACGGGACTAGCGGGCTAACTCTCTACAATGAGCAGTTCTTC. This gives the protein CASSHGTSGLTLYNEQFF.

The chain has TRBV25-1 and TRBJ1-4; 9 bases line up with TRBD1. The germline gives CDR1 MGHDK, CDR2 SYGVNS. The CDR3 has 15 amino acids. V shed 5 bases and J 5 bases; nucleotides not matched to a gene: 6. The CDR3 nucleotides read TGTGCCAGCAGTACCGAGGGACAGGGAAATGAAAAACTGTTTTTT. Translating it yields CASSTEGQGNEKLFF.

This clone was recorded once. This chain links TRBV5-5 with TRBJ2-3; no firm D call. The length of the CDR3 is 15 residues. V was clipped by 4 bases and J by 0 bases, with 12 bases between them. CDR1 is SGHKS and CDR2 is YYEKEE in the germline V gene (reference sequence). CDR3 loop: CASSAPAFSTDTQYF. The CDR3 coding sequence is TGTGCCAGCAGCGCACCCGCGTTCAGCACAGATACGCAGTATTTT. The variable domain in full, completed from reference TRBV5-5 and TRBJ2-3, reads DAGVTQSPTHLIKTRGQQVTLRCSPISGHKSVSWYQQVLGQGPQFIFQYYEKEERGRGNFPDRFSARQFPNYSSELNVNALLLGDSALYLCASSAPAFSTDTQYFGPGTRLTVL.

This clone has only one observation. CDR3 DNA: TGTGCCAGTAGTATAGATGGGGCAGGGCAAGAGACCCAGTACTTC. Amino acids: CASSIDGAGQETQYF. The V gene is TRBV19, the J gene TRBJ2-5; TRBD1 is a possible D gene (5 bases). The CDR3 covers 15 residues. CDR1 is LNHDA and CDR2 is SQIVND in the germline V gene (reference sequence). V lost 0 bases, J lost 2 bases, and 10 bases lay in between.

The chain uses TRBV11-2 and TRBJ2-1, with 7 bases lining up with TRBD1. Germline assignment: CDR1 SGHAT and CDR2 FQNNGV. The V segment lost 5 bases and the J segment 3 bases; nucleotides outside the gene matches: 7. CDR3 length equals 15 residues. The CDR3 reads CASSPTGQVYNEQFF. The CDR3 DNA reads as TGTGCCAGCAGCCCGACCGGACAGGTCTACAATGAGCAGTTCTTC.